The 20 T cell receptor beta chains given below trace back to one sample, sequenced in a study of blood T cell repertoires in COVID-19. Here immunoSEQ multiplex PCR was the method, and the copy in TCRdb shows in-frame clones only, minus some. The data contain about 150,000 clones, 80% to 90% of them singletons. Sequenced sample: peripheral blood. These receptors were collected from a woman aged 80 or over with COVID-19, enrolled during active disease.

The V and J genes are TRBV27 and TRBJ2-3; TRBD1 aligns across 8 bases. Looked up from germline, CDR1 is MNHEY and CDR2 is SMNVEV (reference sequence). The CDR3 spans 13 residues. V lost 5 bases and J lost 3; bases outside the gene matches: 1. The CDR3 here is CASSRQGTDTQYF. The CDR3 DNA sequence: TGTGCCAGCAGTAGACAGGGGACAGATACGCAGTATTTT.

The V call is TRBV6-1, the J call TRBJ1-1, with TRBD1 as a possible D gene (6 bases). The germline CDR1 and CDR2 sequences are MNHNS and SASEGT. Trimming pared 1 base from V and 2 bases from J, leaving 8 bases between. The CDR3 runs to 14 residues. In DNA, the CDR3 is TGTGCCAGCAGTGAAGACAGGGTTAACACTGAAGCTTTCTTT. It yields the protein CASSEDRVNTEAFF.

V is TRBV19 and J is TRBJ2-3; D is perhaps TRBD2 (6 bases). Trimming shortened V by 10 bases and J by 3 bases, and 17 bases separated the two germline ends. The germline gives CDR1 LNHDA, CDR2 SQIVND (reference sequence). The CDR3 sequence is 14 residues long. For the CDR3, the DNA is TGTGCCACCCTGGACTACCCGTGGACAGATACGCAGTATTTT. Translating it yields CATLDYPWTDTQYF.

For this clone: Additional DNA sequences in this sample encode the identical CDR3. This chain connects TRBV6-2 or TRBV6-3 to TRBJ2-1; 8 bases line up with TRBD2. V shed 6 bases and J 7 bases; nucleotides not matched to a gene: 11. The germline gives CDR1 MNHEY, CDR2 SVGEGT. This CDR3 has 15 amino acids. DNA for the CDR3: TGTGCCAGCAGCTATTCGGGACTAGACGGTAATGAGCAGTTCTTC. This encodes CASSYSGLDGNEQFF.

This chain links TRBV30 with TRBJ1-2; a possible D gene is TRBD1 (5 bases). From germline, CDR1 is GTSNPN and CDR2 SVGIG (reference sequence). The CDR3 has 13 amino acids. V was trimmed by 7 bases and J by 8 bases, leaving 20 bases between them. Here the CDR3 reads CALFLGVGGGYTF. CDR3 coding DNA: TGTGCCTTGTTTTTAGGGGTCGGCGGAGGCTACACCTTC.

The chain joins TRBV3-1 (or the pseudogene TRBV3-2) to TRBJ1-3; 7 nucleotides agree with TRBD1. The CDR3 extends over 13 amino acids. Germline V lookup: CDR1 LGHDT, CDR2 YNNKEL (reference sequence). V lost 6 bases to trimming and J lost 3 bases; unmatched junction nucleotides: 2. CDR3 nucleotides: TGTGCCAGCAGGCCAGGGGGTGGAAACACCATATATTTT. This codes for CASRPGGGNTIYF.

The genes are TRBV6-2 or TRBV6-3 and TRBJ1-6; 8 bases align to TRBD1. Germline V gene data show CDR1 as MNHEY and CDR2 as SVGEGT. The CDR3 consists of 13 residues. The ends lost 6 bases at V and 9 bases at J; junction bases unmatched: 4. Written as DNA, the CDR3 is TGTGCCAGCAGCCCGGACAGGGTTTCACCCCTCCACTTT. This sequence encodes CASSPDRVSPLHF.

A few counts support this clone. The V and J genes are TRBV19 and TRBJ2-5; 7 nucleotides line up with TRBD1. Germline lookup yields CDR1 LNHDA and CDR2 SQIVND (reference sequence). The CDR3 has 15 residues. V shed 4 bases and J 5 bases; nucleotides not matched to a gene: 10. In nucleotides, the CDR3 is TGTGCCAGTAGTACCGAGACAGGGACGGCGGAGACCCAGTACTTC. Residues: CASSTETGTAETQYF.

The chain has TRBV7-9 and TRBJ1-3, with D maybe TRBD1 (5 bases). This CDR3 contains 16 residues. From germline, CDR1 is SEHNR and CDR2 FQNEAQ (reference sequence). Between the trimmed V and J ends, which lost 2 bases and 16 bases, there was a span of 27 bases. CDR3 nucleotides: TGTGCCAGCAGCTTATTTATAACAGGTGGACCCGCGTTATTGTATTTT. Its protein product is CASSLFITGGPALLYF.

Here the CDR3 DNA reads TGTGCCAGCAGCTTGGGCCGGAGCTCCTACAATGAGCAGTTCTTC. As protein: CASSLGRSSYNEQFF. This rearrangement joins TRBV5-6 to TRBJ2-1; D not certain. Germline assignment: CDR1 SGHDT and CDR2 YYEEEE. CDR3 length equals 15 residues. V dropped 0 bases and J dropped 0 bases, with 7 bases sitting between them.

V gene TRBV28 combines with J gene TRBJ1-1; perhaps TRBD1 as D (5 bases). CDR3 length: 12 residues. CDR1 MDHEN and CDR2 SYDVKM come from the germline V gene. V was cut by 2 bases and J by 8 bases, with 9 bases left in between. The CDR3 loop reads CASSLRRQEAFF. In DNA form, the CDR3 reads TGTGCCAGCAGTTTAAGGCGACAGGAAGCTTTCTTT. Based on the CDR3 plus reference TRBV28 and TRBJ1-1, the full variable domain is DVKVTQSSRYLVKRTGEKVFLECVQDMDHENMFWYRQDPGLGLRLIYFSYDVKMKEKGDIPEGYSVSREKKERFSLILESASTNQTSMYLCASSLRRQEAFFGQGTRLTVV.

The gene calls are TRBV5-1 and TRBJ2-7; TRBD2 agrees at 12 bases. J gave up 3 bases and V 4 bases, and 5 bases lay outside the gene matches. The CDR3 loop spans 15 amino acids. CDR1 is SGHRS and CDR2 is YFSETQ in the germline V gene. Here the CDR3 DNA reads TGCGCCAGCAGCCCGGGACTAGCGGGCAACTACGAGCAGTACTTC. Translating gives CASSPGLAGNYEQYF.

V and J are TRBV29-1 and TRBJ1-1; TRBD1 might be the D (6 bases). CDR3 length: 13 residues. Trimming removed 4 bases from V and 1 base from J, with 10 bases in between. CDR1 and CDR2 (germline): SQVTM, ANQGSEA. This CDR3 is CSVGTVSNTEAFF. The CDR3 region has the DNA TGCAGCGTTGGGACAGTCTCGAACACTGAAGCTTTCTTT.

The chain joins TRBV10-3 to TRBJ2-1; D gene unclear. From germline, CDR1 is ENHRY and CDR2 SYGVKD. The CDR3 is 12 residues long. V lost 6 bases and J lost 13, with 16 bases in between. The CDR3 bases are TGTGCCATCAGGCCTACCGGGTCATTTCAGTTCTTC. It encodes CAIRPTGSFQFF.

This clone was detected only once. The rearrangement links TRBV18 to TRBJ2-7, with D unclear. Between the trimmed V and J ends, which lost 2 bases and 3 bases, there was a span of 8 bases. Germline V gene sequence: CDR1 KGHSH, CDR2 LQKENI. The CDR3 runs to 13 residues. The CDR3 loop is CASSPGHDYEQYF. The CDR3 coding sequence is TGTGCCAGCTCACCAGGCCACGACTACGAGCAGTACTTC.

This rearrangement joins TRBV7-9 to TRBJ1-2, with 10 positions matching TRBD1. Trimming at V came to 4 bases and at J to 8 bases, leaving 10 bases not matched to a gene. CDR1 and CDR2 (germline): SEHNR, FQNEAQ (reference sequence). The CDR3 length is 15 residues. CDR3 in amino acids: CASSSGQGPSFGYTF. In DNA form, the CDR3 reads TGTGCCAGCAGCTCGGGACAGGGGCCCTCGTTCGGCTACACCTTC.

The chain links TRBV24-1 to TRBJ2-1; 9 positions agree with TRBD1. The CDR3 spans 15 residues. V shed 4 bases, J shed 6 bases, and the junction held 6 bases outside the gene matches. Germline CDR1 is KGHDR and CDR2 is SFDVKD. The CDR3 DNA reads as TGTGCCACCAGTGAGGGGACAGGGTACCGCAATGAGCAGTTCTTC. Its translation is CATSEGTGYRNEQFF.

The chain employs TRBV3-1 (or the pseudogene TRBV3-2) and TRBJ2-7, with TRBD1 identical over 10 bases. After removal of 3 bases from V and 7 bases from J, the junction contained 9 bases not matched to a gene. The length of the CDR3 is 15 residues. In germline, CDR1 is LGHDT, CDR2 YNNKEL (reference sequence). In nucleotides, the CDR3 is TGTGCCAGCAGCCAGGGGGACAGGGGAATCGAGGAGCAGTACTTC. Its protein is CASSQGDRGIEEQYF.

The chain is built from TRBV20-1 and TRBJ2-7, with unresolved D. V was cut by 6 bases and J by 3 bases, with 6 bases left in between. The length of the CDR3 is 10 residues. The germline CDR1 and CDR2 sequences are DFQATT and SNEGSKA (reference sequence). The CDR3 sequence is CSARSYEQYF. The CDR3 DNA is TGCAGTGCGAGGAGCTACGAGCAGTACTTC.

The V gene is TRBV5-1, the J gene TRBJ2-5, with a possible D match to TRBD1 (5 bases). CDR1 and CDR2 (germline): SGHRS, YFSETQ. The CDR3 is 11 residues long. V shed 6 bases and J shed 9 bases, with 12 bases lying between them. CDR3 nucleotides: TGCGCCAGCAAGGGGCCCCATGCCCAGTACTTC. As protein: CASKGPHAQYF.